The rows below give T cell receptor beta chains drawn from one sample of a study of blood T cell repertoires in COVID-19. Using immunoSEQ multiplex PCR, the repertoire was profiled, and TCRdb retains in-frame clones only, with some absent. Of approximately 210,000 clones detected, about 89% appear once; the ten largest clones hold roughly 5%. The sequenced sample consisted of peripheral blood. The receptors were sampled from a woman between 40 and 55 years old with acute or convalescent COVID-19. The CDR3 runs from the conserved cysteine through the conserved F or W. The order of the fields is J gene, clone size, V gene, D gene, CDR3 protein, CDR3 DNA. A D gene is named only where the DNA matches it firmly. Only part of the rows carry a size: once, few, many, or a class if the clone is expanded.

J gene: TRBJ2-1
clone size: .
V gene: TRBV6-2/TRBV6-3
D gene: .
CDR3 protein: CASSYPRRGRNEQFF
CDR3 DNA: TGTGCCAGCAGTTACCCTCGGCGGGGCAGGAATGAGCAGTTCTTC

J gene: TRBJ1-5
clone size: .
V gene: TRBV10-2
D gene: .
CDR3 protein: CASSESAYDNQPQHF
CDR3 DNA: TGCGCCAGCAGTGAGTCGGCTTATGACAATCAGCCCCAGCATTTT

J gene: TRBJ2-6
clone size: .
V gene: TRBV19
D gene: TRBD1
CDR3 protein: CASRRQGLFSGANVLTF
CDR3 DNA: TGTGCCAGTAGAAGACAGGGCCTTTTCTCTGGGGCCAACGTCCTGACTTTC

J gene: TRBJ2-1
clone size: .
V gene: TRBV18
D gene: TRBD1
CDR3 protein: CASSPPGRGQANEQFF
CDR3 DNA: TGTGCCAGCTCACCACCGGGCCGGGGACAGGCCAATGAGCAGTTCTTC

J gene: TRBJ1-6
clone size: .
V gene: TRBV5-1
D gene: TRBD1
CDR3 protein: CASSLGQGVHSPLHF
CDR3 DNA: TGCGCCAGCAGCCTGGGACAGGGAGTACATTCACCCCTCCACTTT

J gene: TRBJ1-5
clone size: .
V gene: TRBV4-1
D gene: .
CDR3 protein: CASSHHRTGPGPQHF
CDR3 DNA: TGCGCCAGCAGCCACCATAGGACTGGGCCGGGGCCCCAGCATTTT

J gene: TRBJ2-2
clone size: .
V gene: TRBV6-5
D gene: .
CDR3 protein: CASRGRGSTGELFF
CDR3 DNA: TGTGCTAGCAGGGGCAGGGGCAGCACCGGGGAGCTGTTTTTT

J gene: TRBJ2-1
clone size: .
V gene: TRBV10-3
D gene: .
CDR3 protein: CAISMRGGPSSYNEQFF
CDR3 DNA: TGTGCCATCAGTATGAGGGGGGGCCCAAGCTCCTACAATGAGCAGTTCTTC

J gene: TRBJ1-2
clone size: .
V gene: TRBV28
D gene: .
CDR3 protein: CASSLAGNYGYTF
CDR3 DNA: TGTGCCAGCAGTTTAGCCGGGAACTATGGCTACACCTTC

J gene: TRBJ1-3
clone size: .
V gene: TRBV6-6
D gene: TRBD1
CDR3 protein: CASSPNGQVWGRRNTIYF
CDR3 DNA: TGTGCCAGCAGTCCTAACGGACAGGTTTGGGGACGGAGAAACACCATATATTTT

J gene: TRBJ1-5
clone size: .
V gene: TRBV4-1
D gene: TRBD1
CDR3 protein: CASSQVTGPQPQHF
CDR3 DNA: TGCGCCAGCAGCCAAGTGACAGGGCCTCAGCCCCAGCATTTT

J gene: TRBJ1-5
clone size: .
V gene: TRBV5-5
D gene: .
CDR3 protein: CASSLGEGASNQPQHF
CDR3 DNA: TGTGCCAGCAGCTTGGGAGAGGGCGCTAGCAATCAGCCCCAGCATTTT

J gene: TRBJ2-5
clone size: .
V gene: TRBV2
D gene: TRBD2
CDR3 protein: CASSESRLAGRSQETQYF
CDR3 DNA: TGTGCCAGCAGTGAAAGTCGGCTAGCGGGGAGGTCTCAAGAGACCCAGTACTTC

J gene: TRBJ2-3
clone size: .
V gene: TRBV12-3/TRBV12-4
D gene: .
CDR3 protein: CASRDSGGHTQYF
CDR3 DNA: TGTGCCAGCAGGGATTCCGGGGGGCATACGCAGTATTTT

J gene: TRBJ1-5
clone size: .
V gene: TRBV29-1
D gene: .
CDR3 protein: CSVGMGEGQPQHF
CDR3 DNA: TGCAGCGTTGGGATGGGCGAGGGACAGCCCCAGCATTTT

J gene: TRBJ1-1
clone size: .
V gene: TRBV9
D gene: TRBD1
CDR3 protein: CASSEDRAEAFF
CDR3 DNA: TGTGCCAGCAGCGAGGACAGGGCTGAAGCTTTCTTT

J gene: TRBJ1-6
clone size: .
V gene: TRBV14
D gene: TRBD1
CDR3 protein: CASSQYAGTAYNSPLHF
CDR3 DNA: TGTGCCAGCAGCCAGTACGCCGGGACAGCCTATAATTCACCCCTCCACTTT

J gene: TRBJ2-6
clone size: .
V gene: TRBV6-1
D gene: TRBD1
CDR3 protein: CASSERDRTSGANVLTF
CDR3 DNA: TGTGCCAGCAGTGAACGGGACAGGACTTCTGGGGCCAACGTCCTGACTTTC

J gene: TRBJ2-5
clone size: .
V gene: TRBV3-1/TRBV3-2
D gene: TRBD2
CDR3 protein: CASSRTSGVQETQYF
CDR3 DNA: TGTGCCAGCAGCCGGACTAGCGGGGTCCAAGAGACCCAGTACTTC

J gene: TRBJ1-2
clone size: .
V gene: TRBV24-1
D gene: .
CDR3 protein: CATSGTGRNYGYTF
CDR3 DNA: TGTGCCACCAGTGGTACAGGGCGGAACTATGGCTACACCTTC

J gene: TRBJ2-5
clone size: .
V gene: TRBV7-8
D gene: .
CDR3 protein: CASKNSSGPLEGRNF
CDR3 DNA: TGTGCCAGCAAAAACTCATCAGGACCCCTAGAAGGGAGGAACTTC

J gene: TRBJ2-3
clone size: .
V gene: TRBV5-4
D gene: TRBD2
CDR3 protein: CASSSPWTSGGADTQYF
CDR3 DNA: TGTGCCAGCAGCTCACCTTGGACTAGCGGGGGGGCAGATACGCAGTATTTT

J gene: TRBJ1-2
clone size: .
V gene: TRBV24-1
D gene: TRBD1
CDR3 protein: CATSDRPPGQGEGGYTF
CDR3 DNA: TGTGCCACCAGTGATCGTCCCCCGGGACAGGGAGAAGGTGGCTACACCTTC

J gene: TRBJ1-1
clone size: few
V gene: TRBV3-1/TRBV3-2
D gene: TRBD1
CDR3 protein: CASSQVAQGAFREAFF
CDR3 DNA: TGTGCCAGCAGCCAAGTCGCCCAGGGGGCGTTTAGGGAAGCTTTCTTT

J gene: TRBJ1-1
clone size: .
V gene: TRBV4-1
D gene: TRBD1
CDR3 protein: CASSRGRTGLNTEAFF
CDR3 DNA: TGCGCCAGCAGCCGAGGGCGGACAGGGCTGAACACTGAAGCTTTCTTT

J gene: TRBJ1-2
clone size: once
V gene: TRBV5-1
D gene: .
CDR3 protein: CASSLGTAYGYTF
CDR3 DNA: TGCGCCAGCAGCTTGGGGACAGCTTATGGCTACACCTTC

J gene: TRBJ1-6
clone size: .
V gene: TRBV5-6
D gene: .
CDR3 protein: CASSLGPGMGNSPLHF
CDR3 DNA: TGTGCCAGCAGCTTGGGGCCGGGGATGGGTAATTCACCCCTCCACTTT

J gene: TRBJ1-5
clone size: once
V gene: TRBV6-1
D gene: .
CDR3 protein: CASSERVQPQHF
CDR3 DNA: TGTGCCAGCAGTGAACGGGTTCAGCCCCAGCATTTT

J gene: TRBJ1-1
clone size: .
V gene: TRBV7-8
D gene: TRBD1
CDR3 protein: CASSYKTGRTTEAFF
CDR3 DNA: TGTGCCAGCAGCTATAAGACAGGGAGGACCACTGAAGCTTTCTTT

J gene: TRBJ1-6
clone size: .
V gene: TRBV2
D gene: TRBD1
CDR3 protein: CASSWDRAHNSPLHF
CDR3 DNA: TGTGCCAGCAGTTGGGACAGGGCCCATAATTCACCCCTCCACTTT

J gene: TRBJ1-5
clone size: .
V gene: TRBV5-6
D gene: TRBD1
CDR3 protein: CASSYLDRGLNQPQHF
CDR3 DNA: TGTGCCAGCAGCTACTTGGACAGGGGCCTCAATCAGCCCCAGCATTTT

J gene: TRBJ2-3
clone size: .
V gene: TRBV6-5
D gene: TRBD2
CDR3 protein: CASSNRGGLDTQYF
CDR3 DNA: TGTGCCAGCAGTAACCGGGGGGGCTTAGATACGCAGTATTTT

J gene: TRBJ2-3
clone size: .
V gene: TRBV20-1
D gene: .
CDR3 protein: CSASAGDRTDTQYF
CDR3 DNA: TGCAGTGCTAGTGCAGGGGATAGGACAGATACGCAGTATTTT

J gene: TRBJ1-2
clone size: .
V gene: TRBV19
D gene: TRBD1
CDR3 protein: CASSTTGSGQVYNYGYTF
CDR3 DNA: TGTGCCAGTAGCACGACTGGGTCGGGACAGGTTTATAACTATGGCTACACCTTC

J gene: TRBJ1-1
clone size: .
V gene: TRBV5-4
D gene: .
CDR3 protein: CASSPRDKNTEAFF
CDR3 DNA: TGTGCCAGCAGCCCTCGGGACAAGAACACTGAAGCTTTCTTT

J gene: TRBJ2-1
clone size: .
V gene: TRBV2
D gene: .
CDR3 protein: CASRLAGLSGNEQFF
CDR3 DNA: TGTGCCAGCAGGCTCGCGGGACTCTCCGGGAATGAGCAGTTCTTC

J gene: TRBJ1-1
clone size: .
V gene: TRBV18
D gene: .
CDR3 protein: CASSPATGNTEAFF
CDR3 DNA: TGTGCCAGCTCACCAGCAACGGGAAACACTGAAGCTTTCTTT

J gene: TRBJ2-1
clone size: .
V gene: TRBV6-1
D gene: .
CDR3 protein: CASSEAPAAREQFF
CDR3 DNA: TGTGCCAGCAGTGAAGCGCCGGCGGCTAGGGAGCAGTTCTTC

J gene: TRBJ2-1
clone size: .
V gene: TRBV21-1
D gene: .
CDR3 protein: CASSIPPGGGGAYNEQFF
CDR3 DNA: TGTGCCAGCAGCATTCCCCCTGGGGGCGGGGGGGCCTACAATGAGCAGTTCTTC

J gene: TRBJ1-2
clone size: .
V gene: TRBV19
D gene: .
CDR3 protein: CASSILPLREIGNYGYTF
CDR3 DNA: TGTGCCAGTAGTATTTTGCCCCTCAGGGAAATAGGGAACTATGGCTACACCTTC

J gene: TRBJ1-6
clone size: .
V gene: TRBV2
D gene: .
CDR3 protein: CASSLLESPLHF
CDR3 DNA: TGTGCCAGCAGCCTACTTGAATCACCCCTCCACTTT

J gene: TRBJ1-1
clone size: .
V gene: TRBV24-1
D gene: TRBD1
CDR3 protein: CATSDLGTGRAFF
CDR3 DNA: TGTGCCACCAGTGATTTAGGGACAGGGCGAGCTTTCTTT

J gene: TRBJ1-2
clone size: few
V gene: TRBV6-4
D gene: .
CDR3 protein: CASSDSTEGNGYTF
CDR3 DNA: TGTGCCAGCAGTGACTCGACAGAAGGCAATGGCTACACCTTC

J gene: TRBJ1-3
clone size: .
V gene: TRBV12-5
D gene: .
CDR3 protein: CASGFVFQGSSGNTIYF
CDR3 DNA: TGTGCTAGTGGTTTTGTATTTCAGGGCAGCTCTGGAAACACCATATATTTT

J gene: TRBJ1-3
clone size: .
V gene: TRBV11-2
D gene: .
CDR3 protein: CASSRIQGSAGNTIYF
CDR3 DNA: TGTGCCAGCAGCCGGATACAGGGTTCAGCTGGAAACACCATATATTTT

J gene: TRBJ1-4
clone size: .
V gene: TRBV4-1
D gene: .
CDR3 protein: CASSLRIQDPTNEKLFF
CDR3 DNA: TGCGCCAGCAGCCTTCGGATACAGGACCCAACTAATGAAAAACTGTTTTTT

J gene: TRBJ2-5
clone size: .
V gene: TRBV6-5
D gene: .
CDR3 protein: CASSWLGPETQYF
CDR3 DNA: TGTGCCAGCAGTTGGCTGGGGCCTGAGACCCAGTACTTC

J gene: TRBJ2-5
clone size: .
V gene: TRBV24-1
D gene: TRBD2
CDR3 protein: CATSGTSGGAVETQYF
CDR3 DNA: TGTGCCACCAGTGGTACTAGCGGGGGGGCCGTGGAGACCCAGTACTTC

J gene: TRBJ2-3
clone size: .
V gene: TRBV6-4
D gene: TRBD2
CDR3 protein: CASSDSGGATDTQYF
CDR3 DNA: TGTGCCAGCAGTGATAGCGGGGGGGCAACAGATACGCAGTATTTT

J gene: TRBJ1-3
clone size: .
V gene: TRBV5-1
D gene: .
CDR3 protein: CASSLPAGNSGNTIYF
CDR3 DNA: TGCGCCAGCAGCTTGCCCGCGGGGAACTCTGGAAACACCATATATTTT

J gene: TRBJ2-2
clone size: .
V gene: TRBV9
D gene: TRBD2
CDR3 protein: CASSVGPSGGARTGELFF
CDR3 DNA: TGTGCCAGCAGCGTAGGTCCTAGCGGGGGGGCAAGGACCGGGGAGCTGTTTTTT

J gene: TRBJ1-1
clone size: .
V gene: TRBV7-2
D gene: .
CDR3 protein: CASSLSSGVNTEAFF
CDR3 DNA: TGTGCCAGCAGCTTAAGTTCTGGAGTGAACACTGAAGCTTTCTTT

J gene: TRBJ1-1
clone size: .
V gene: TRBV18
D gene: TRBD1
CDR3 protein: CASSGGQGPAEAFF
CDR3 DNA: TGTGCCAGCTCGGGCGGACAGGGGCCCGCTGAAGCTTTCTTT

J gene: TRBJ1-2
clone size: .
V gene: TRBV7-6
D gene: .
CDR3 protein: CASSLDTANYGYTF
CDR3 DNA: TGTGCCAGCAGCTTAGACACAGCTAACTATGGCTACACCTTC

J gene: TRBJ2-5
clone size: .
V gene: TRBV7-2
D gene: .
CDR3 protein: CASSPQGGGTQYF
CDR3 DNA: TGTGCCAGCAGCCCCCAGGGAGGCGGGACCCAGTACTTC

J gene: TRBJ1-2
clone size: .
V gene: TRBV6-6
D gene: TRBD1
CDR3 protein: CASSYGDRAGEGYTF
CDR3 DNA: TGTGCCAGCAGTTACGGAGACAGGGCAGGTGAGGGCTACACCTTC

J gene: TRBJ2-1
clone size: .
V gene: TRBV4-1
D gene: TRBD2
CDR3 protein: CASRPGGPGSYNEQFF
CDR3 DNA: TGCGCCAGCAGACCGGGGGGGCCGGGCTCCTACAATGAGCAGTTCTTC

J gene: TRBJ2-2
clone size: .
V gene: TRBV6-4
D gene: .
CDR3 protein: CASSAKNTGELFF
CDR3 DNA: TGTGCCAGCAGTGCCAAGAACACCGGGGAGCTGTTTTTT

J gene: TRBJ2-5
clone size: .
V gene: TRBV3-1/TRBV3-2
D gene: .
CDR3 protein: CASSQPRIGVGETQYF
CDR3 DNA: TGTGCCAGCAGCCAACCAAGAATAGGGGTGGGAGAGACCCAGTACTTC